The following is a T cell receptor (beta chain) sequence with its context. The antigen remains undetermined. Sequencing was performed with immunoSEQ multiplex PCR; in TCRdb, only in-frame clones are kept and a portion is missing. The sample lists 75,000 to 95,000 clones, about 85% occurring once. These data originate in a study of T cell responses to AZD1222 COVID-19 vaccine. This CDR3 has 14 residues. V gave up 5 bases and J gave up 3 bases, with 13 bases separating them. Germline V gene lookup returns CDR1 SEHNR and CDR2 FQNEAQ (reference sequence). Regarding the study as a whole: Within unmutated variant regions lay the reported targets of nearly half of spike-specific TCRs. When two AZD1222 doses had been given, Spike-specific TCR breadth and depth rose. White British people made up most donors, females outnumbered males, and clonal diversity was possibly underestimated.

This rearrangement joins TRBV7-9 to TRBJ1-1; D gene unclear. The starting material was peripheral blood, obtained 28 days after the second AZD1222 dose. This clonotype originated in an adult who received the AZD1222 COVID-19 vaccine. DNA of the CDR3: TGTGCCAGCAGCCCTAGCGGACGGTACACTGAAGCTTTCTTT. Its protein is CASSPSGRYTEAFF.